This T cell receptor beta chain stems from a study of cytomegalovirus exposure and HLA in healthy donors. Study observations and caveats: The study designated fewer than 200 TCR beta chains cytomegalovirus-associated.

The method was immunoSEQ multiplex PCR; TCRdb's version includes in-frame clones alone and lacks a portion of them. The sample lists 150,000 to 200,000 clones, 80% to 85% occurring once. Germline CDR1 SGHTA, CDR2 FQGNSA. The CDR3 is 13 residues long. V was cut by 10 bases and J by 4 bases, with 14 bases left in between. About this clone itself: As yet, its antigen is unknown.

Source material: PBMCs. The rearrangement uses TRBV7-2 and TRBJ1-3; weak D call: TRBD1 (6 bases). The sequence derives from a man aged 30 to 39 in good health and CMV-seropositive. The CDR3 loop reads CAIQGVDGNTIYF. For the CDR3, the DNA is TGTGCCATACAGGGCGTGGACGGAAACACCATATATTTT.